A selection of T cell receptor beta chains follows, all from one sample in a study of cytomegalovirus exposure and HLA in healthy donors. This table comes from immunoSEQ multiplex PCR, and its TCRdb copy is limited to in-frame clones, with some not included. The sample holds 150,000 to 200,000 clones, roughly 80% seen once. The sample was PBMCs. Source of these receptors: a man aged 25-40 years in good health and CMV-seropositive. Both conserved end residues are part of each CDR3. The order of the fields is D gene, clone size, V gene, J gene, CDR3 DNA, CDR3 protein. The D gene is left open where the match is weak. Size values are once, few and many counts, or a class for expanded clones, and some rows have none.

D gene: TRBD1; clone size: -; V gene: TRBV7-9; J gene: TRBJ1-1; CDR3 DNA: TGTGCCAGCAGCTCCAGACAGGGGAGTACTGAAGCTTTCTTT; CDR3 protein: CASSSRQGSTEAFF
D gene: -; clone size: few; V gene: TRBV7-2; J gene: TRBJ2-7; CDR3 DNA: TGTGCCAGCAGCTTTACGGCAGGGGCCCATTACGAGCAGTACTTC; CDR3 protein: CASSFTAGAHYEQYF
D gene: TRBD1; clone size: -; V gene: TRBV4-2; J gene: TRBJ1-5; CDR3 DNA: TGTGCCAGCAGCCAAGAGGGGTACAGGGGGAGTCAGCCCCAGCATTTT; CDR3 protein: CASSQEGYRGSQPQHF
D gene: -; clone size: once; V gene: TRBV9; J gene: TRBJ1-2; CDR3 DNA: TGTGCCAGCAGCGTAGCACCCCGGTTATCTGGCTACACCTTC; CDR3 protein: CASSVAPRLSGYTF
D gene: TRBD1; clone size: -; V gene: TRBV7-2; J gene: TRBJ1-4; CDR3 DNA: TGTGCCAGCAGCCCACGGGACAGGGGGCGGACTAATGAAAAACTGTTTTTT; CDR3 protein: CASSPRDRGRTNEKLFF
D gene: TRBD2; clone size: -; V gene: TRBV5-3; J gene: TRBJ2-5; CDR3 DNA: TGTGCCAGAAGCCACGGGACTAGCAGAGAAGAGACCCAGTACTTC; CDR3 protein: CARSHGTSREETQYF
D gene: TRBD2; clone size: -; V gene: TRBV5-3; J gene: TRBJ2-3; CDR3 DNA: TGTGCCAGAACCGCGGGAGGGGGGGCCGGGACGGATACGCAGTATTTT; CDR3 protein: CARTAGGGAGTDTQYF
D gene: -; clone size: -; V gene: TRBV29-1; J gene: TRBJ2-7; CDR3 DNA: TGCAGCGTTGGGACAGACACCTCCTACGAGCAGTACTTC; CDR3 protein: CSVGTDTSYEQYF
D gene: -; clone size: once; V gene: TRBV15; J gene: TRBJ1-1; CDR3 DNA: TGTGCCACCAGCAGCAGCGGGACACAGAACACTGAAGCTTTCTTT; CDR3 protein: CATSSSGTQNTEAFF
D gene: TRBD1; clone size: -; V gene: TRBV28; J gene: TRBJ2-3; CDR3 DNA: TGTGCCAGCATTCCCGGACAGGGGGCCCCTGCGCAGTATTTT; CDR3 protein: CASIPGQGAPAQYF
D gene: TRBD1; clone size: -; V gene: TRBV19; J gene: TRBJ1-2; CDR3 DNA: TGTGCCAGTAAAGGGGGCCTTAATGGCTACACCTTC; CDR3 protein: CASKGGLNGYTF
D gene: TRBD1; clone size: -; V gene: TRBV7-2; J gene: TRBJ1-5; CDR3 DNA: TGTGCCAGCAGCTTGGACAGGGGGCATCAGCCCCAGCATTTT; CDR3 protein: CASSLDRGHQPQHF
D gene: TRBD2; clone size: -; V gene: TRBV30; J gene: TRBJ2-3; CDR3 DNA: TGTGCCTGGAGAACAGCGGGGGGGTCTGGTACGCAGTATTTT; CDR3 protein: CAWRTAGGSGTQYF
D gene: -; clone size: -; V gene: TRBV6-5; J gene: TRBJ2-7; CDR3 DNA: TGTGCCAGCAGTTACGGACAGACGTCCTACGAGCAGTACTTC; CDR3 protein: CASSYGQTSYEQYF
D gene: -; clone size: -; V gene: TRBV9; J gene: TRBJ2-5; CDR3 DNA: TGTGCCAGCAGCCTAACGCCGACAGCTCAAGAGACCCAGTACTTC; CDR3 protein: CASSLTPTAQETQYF
D gene: -; clone size: -; V gene: TRBV5-5; J gene: TRBJ2-5; CDR3 DNA: TGTGCCAGCAGCTTGAATTTAGGGACTGGGCCTTACCACTTC; CDR3 protein: CASSLNLGTGPYHF
D gene: TRBD2; clone size: -; V gene: TRBV10-1; J gene: TRBJ2-7; CDR3 DNA: TGCGCCAGCAGCGAGGGGACTAGCGGGGTGTCGCTCTACGAGCAGTACTTC; CDR3 protein: CASSEGTSGVSLYEQYF
D gene: -; clone size: -; V gene: TRBV9; J gene: TRBJ1-3; CDR3 DNA: TGTGCCAGCAGCGTGGACGAAGGGGGTTATAGGATAATCTCTGGAAACACCATATATTTT; CDR3 protein: CASSVDEGGYRIISGNTIYF
D gene: -; clone size: -; V gene: TRBV5-4; J gene: TRBJ2-1; CDR3 DNA: TGTGCCAGCAGCTTGGCCACCTACAATGAGCAGTTCTTC; CDR3 protein: CASSLATYNEQFF
D gene: -; clone size: few; V gene: TRBV9; J gene: TRBJ1-2; CDR3 DNA: TGTGCCAGCAGCGTAGTAGGGTCTGGGGCAGGGAATGGCTACACCTTC; CDR3 protein: CASSVVGSGAGNGYTF
D gene: TRBD2; clone size: -; V gene: TRBV7-9; J gene: TRBJ2-2; CDR3 DNA: TGTGCCAGCAGCTCGGGACTAGCGGTTCTTAACACCGGGGAGCTGTTTTTT; CDR3 protein: CASSSGLAVLNTGELFF
D gene: TRBD1; clone size: -; V gene: TRBV4-3; J gene: TRBJ1-2; CDR3 DNA: TGCGCCAGCAGCCAAAGGCAGGGACAGAGCATCTATGGCTACACCTTC; CDR3 protein: CASSQRQGQSIYGYTF
D gene: -; clone size: -; V gene: TRBV6-5; J gene: TRBJ1-3; CDR3 DNA: TGTGCCAGCAGTGTTTCCTTCTCTGGAAACACCATATATTTT; CDR3 protein: CASSVSFSGNTIYF
D gene: -; clone size: -; V gene: TRBV2; J gene: TRBJ1-6; CDR3 DNA: TGTGCCAGCAAACTAACAGGCGGCAATAATTCACCCCTCCACTTT; CDR3 protein: CASKLTGGNNSPLHF
D gene: -; clone size: -; V gene: TRBV5-5; J gene: TRBJ2-1; CDR3 DNA: TGTGCCAGCAGCTTCGGCCGGGAGAAGTTCTTC; CDR3 protein: CASSFGREKFF
D gene: -; clone size: -; V gene: TRBV10-2; J gene: TRBJ1-5; CDR3 DNA: TGCGCCAGCAGTGATCGAAAACGGTCTTTCCCCGTGACCCAGCATTTT; CDR3 protein: CASSDRKRSFPVTQHF
D gene: -; clone size: -; V gene: TRBV6-6; J gene: TRBJ2-7; CDR3 DNA: TGTGCCAGCAGTTACAGGGGCGACGAGCAGTACTTC; CDR3 protein: CASSYRGDEQYF
D gene: -; clone size: -; V gene: TRBV4-1; J gene: TRBJ2-3; CDR3 DNA: TGCGCCAGCAGCCAAGATCCAGTAGCGGCGTCACGAACGCAGTATTTT; CDR3 protein: CASSQDPVAASRTQYF
D gene: -; clone size: -; V gene: TRBV6-1; J gene: TRBJ2-7; CDR3 DNA: TGTGCCAGCAGTGACCAACAGGGCGAGCAGTACTTC; CDR3 protein: CASSDQQGEQYF
D gene: TRBD2; clone size: few; V gene: TRBV29-1; J gene: TRBJ2-1; CDR3 DNA: TGCAGCGCCATGCGGGGGACTAGCGGAAATGAGCAGTTCTTC; CDR3 protein: CSAMRGTSGNEQFF
D gene: TRBD2; clone size: -; V gene: TRBV7-2; J gene: TRBJ2-3; CDR3 DNA: TGTGCCAGCAGCGTAACTAGCGGGGGGGTGGGAGATACGCAGTATTTT; CDR3 protein: CASSVTSGGVGDTQYF
D gene: -; clone size: few; V gene: TRBV6-1; J gene: TRBJ1-4; CDR3 DNA: TGTGCCAGCAGTGGGGGGACATCCACAACTAATGAAAAACTGTTTTTT; CDR3 protein: CASSGGTSTTNEKLFF
D gene: -; clone size: once; V gene: TRBV4-3; J gene: TRBJ1-6; CDR3 DNA: TGCGCCAGCAGCCAAGATCGGTCGGGGAATTCCTATAATTCACCCCTCCACTTT; CDR3 protein: CASSQDRSGNSYNSPLHF
D gene: -; clone size: -; V gene: TRBV7-8; J gene: TRBJ2-3; CDR3 DNA: TGTGCCAGCAGCTCCACCCTAGCGACTAGCACAGATACGCAGTATTTT; CDR3 protein: CASSSTLATSTDTQYF
D gene: TRBD2; clone size: -; V gene: TRBV2; J gene: TRBJ2-3; CDR3 DNA: TGTGCCAGCAGTGGGTCGGGGGGGACTATCACAGATACGCAGTATTTT; CDR3 protein: CASSGSGGTITDTQYF
D gene: TRBD1; clone size: once; V gene: TRBV29-1; J gene: TRBJ1-6; CDR3 DNA: TGCAGCGTCAGGGGGGCCCCCGGTTCACCCCTCCACTTT; CDR3 protein: CSVRGAPGSPLHF
D gene: -; clone size: -; V gene: TRBV30; J gene: TRBJ2-7; CDR3 DNA: TGTGCCTGGAGTGTAGCCCTCGTCGAGCAGTACTTC; CDR3 protein: CAWSVALVEQYF
D gene: -; clone size: -; V gene: TRBV30; J gene: TRBJ1-1; CDR3 DNA: TGTGCCTGGAGTCGGAACACTGAAGCTTTCTTT; CDR3 protein: CAWSRNTEAFF
D gene: TRBD1; clone size: -; V gene: TRBV5-6; J gene: TRBJ2-5; CDR3 DNA: TGTGCCAGCAGCCTCGACAGGGTAGAGACCCAGTACTTC; CDR3 protein: CASSLDRVETQYF
D gene: -; clone size: -; V gene: TRBV27; J gene: TRBJ1-5; CDR3 DNA: TGTGCCAGCAGTTCCAGGGAGGGCCAGCCCCAGCATTTT; CDR3 protein: CASSSREGQPQHF
D gene: -; clone size: -; V gene: TRBV7-2; J gene: TRBJ2-1; CDR3 DNA: TGTGCCAGCAGCTTGAGGGTCGCAAATGAGCAGTTCTTC; CDR3 protein: CASSLRVANEQFF
D gene: -; clone size: -; V gene: TRBV4-2; J gene: TRBJ2-7; CDR3 DNA: TGTGCCAGCAGCCAAGGGGAGTCCCACGAGCAGTACTTC; CDR3 protein: CASSQGESHEQYF
D gene: -; clone size: -; V gene: TRBV18; J gene: TRBJ1-2; CDR3 DNA: TGTGCCAGCTCACCACCACCGGGGGGGGACTATGGCTACACCTTC; CDR3 protein: CASSPPPGGDYGYTF
D gene: TRBD2; clone size: -; V gene: TRBV30; J gene: TRBJ2-3; CDR3 DNA: TGTGCCTGGAGTGCTGGGACTAGCGGGGGGGCGGATACGCAGTATTTT; CDR3 protein: CAWSAGTSGGADTQYF
D gene: TRBD2; clone size: few; V gene: TRBV7-9; J gene: TRBJ2-3; CDR3 DNA: TGTGCCAGCAGAAGGGGACTAGCGGGGGGGCTAACAGATACGCAGTATTTT; CDR3 protein: CASRRGLAGGLTDTQYF